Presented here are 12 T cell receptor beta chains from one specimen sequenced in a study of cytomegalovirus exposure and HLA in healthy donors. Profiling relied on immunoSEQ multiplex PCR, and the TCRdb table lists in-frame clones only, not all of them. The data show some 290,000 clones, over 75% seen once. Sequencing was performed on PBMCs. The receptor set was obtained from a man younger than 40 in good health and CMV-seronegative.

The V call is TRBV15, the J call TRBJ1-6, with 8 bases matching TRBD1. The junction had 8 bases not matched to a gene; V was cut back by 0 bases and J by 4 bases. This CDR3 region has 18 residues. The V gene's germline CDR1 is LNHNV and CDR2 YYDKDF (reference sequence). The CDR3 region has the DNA TGTGCCACCAGCAGAGATGAGCTGGACAGGGATTATAATTCACCCCTCCACTTT. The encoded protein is CATSRDELDRDYNSPLHF. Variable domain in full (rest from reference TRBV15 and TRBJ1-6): DAMVIQNPRYQVTQFGKPVTLSCSQTLNHNVMYWYQQKSSQAPKLLFHYYDKDFNNEADTPDNFQSRRPNTSFCFLDIRSPGLGDTAMYLCATSRDELDRDYNSPLHFGNGTRLTVT.

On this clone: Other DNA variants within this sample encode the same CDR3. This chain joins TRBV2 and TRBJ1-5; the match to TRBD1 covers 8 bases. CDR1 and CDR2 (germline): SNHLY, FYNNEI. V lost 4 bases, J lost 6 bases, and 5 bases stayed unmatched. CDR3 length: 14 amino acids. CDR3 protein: CASSGQGARQPQHF. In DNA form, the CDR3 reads TGTGCCAGCAGTGGGCAGGGGGCGCGTCAGCCCCAGCATTTT. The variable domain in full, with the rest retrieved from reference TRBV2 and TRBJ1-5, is EPEVTQTPSHQVTQMGQEVILRCVPISNHLYFYWYRQILGQKVEFLVSFYNNEISEKSEIFDDQFSVERPDGSNFTLKIRSTKLEDSAMYFCASSGQGARQPQHFGDGTRLSIL.

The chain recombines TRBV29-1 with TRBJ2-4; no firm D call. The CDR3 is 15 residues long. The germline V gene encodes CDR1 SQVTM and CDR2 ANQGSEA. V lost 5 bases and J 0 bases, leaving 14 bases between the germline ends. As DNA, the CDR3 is TGCAGCGTTCGGTGGGCAGGTTTAGCCAAAAACATTCAGTACTTC. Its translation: CSVRWAGLAKNIQYF.

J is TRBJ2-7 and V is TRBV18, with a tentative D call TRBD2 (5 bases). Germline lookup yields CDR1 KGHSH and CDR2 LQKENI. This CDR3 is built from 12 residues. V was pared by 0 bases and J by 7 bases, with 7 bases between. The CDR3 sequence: CASSPPGEEQYF. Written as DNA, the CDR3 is TGTGCCAGCTCACCACCGGGAGAGGAGCAGTACTTC.

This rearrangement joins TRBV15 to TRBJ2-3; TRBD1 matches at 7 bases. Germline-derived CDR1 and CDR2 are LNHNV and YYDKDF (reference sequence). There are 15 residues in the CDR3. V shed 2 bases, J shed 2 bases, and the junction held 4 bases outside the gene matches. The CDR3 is CATSRKTGPTDTQYF. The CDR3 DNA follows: TGTGCCACCAGCAGAAAGACAGGGCCCACAGATACGCAGTATTTT.

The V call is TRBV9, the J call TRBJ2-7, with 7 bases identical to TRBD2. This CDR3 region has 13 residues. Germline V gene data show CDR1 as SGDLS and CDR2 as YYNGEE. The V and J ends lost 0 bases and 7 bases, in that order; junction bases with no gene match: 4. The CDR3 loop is CASSVAGGEEQYF. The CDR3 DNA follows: TGTGCCAGCAGCGTAGCGGGGGGTGAGGAGCAGTACTTC.

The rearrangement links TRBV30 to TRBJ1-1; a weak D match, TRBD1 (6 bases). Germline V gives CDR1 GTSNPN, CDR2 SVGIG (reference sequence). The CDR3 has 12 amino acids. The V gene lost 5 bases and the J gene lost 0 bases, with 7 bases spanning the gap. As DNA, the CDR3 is TGTGCCTGGGACAGGTTGAACACTGAAGCTTTCTTT. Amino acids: CAWDRLNTEAFF.

The CDR3 coding sequence is TGTGCCAGCAGTGAAAAGGAGGAGATGGGGGAGCAGTACTTC. Its translation: CASSEKEEMGEQYF. The V and J genes are TRBV6-1 and TRBJ2-7; the D gene is possibly TRBD2 (5 bases). The CDR3 consists of 14 residues. V dropped 2 bases and J dropped 7 bases, with 15 bases sitting between them. CDR1 is MNHNS, CDR2 SASEGT, per germline.

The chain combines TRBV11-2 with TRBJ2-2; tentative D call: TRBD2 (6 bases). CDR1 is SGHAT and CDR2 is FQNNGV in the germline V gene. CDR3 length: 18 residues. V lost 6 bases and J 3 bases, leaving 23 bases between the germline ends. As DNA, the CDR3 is TGTGCCAGCAGATTCCCCCCCGGCCGGGACTCGTACACCGGGGAGCTGTTTTTT. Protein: CASRFPPGRDSYTGELFF.

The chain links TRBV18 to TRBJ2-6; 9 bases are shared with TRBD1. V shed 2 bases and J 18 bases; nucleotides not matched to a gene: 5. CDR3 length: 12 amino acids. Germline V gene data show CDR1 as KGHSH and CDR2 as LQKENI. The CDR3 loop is CASSPGDRVKTF. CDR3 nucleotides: TGTGCCAGCTCACCAGGGGACAGGGTTAAGACTTTC.

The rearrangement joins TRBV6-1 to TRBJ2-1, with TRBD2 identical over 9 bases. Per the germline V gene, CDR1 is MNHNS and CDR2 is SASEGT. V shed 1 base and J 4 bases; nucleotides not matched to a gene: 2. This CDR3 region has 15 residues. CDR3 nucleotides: TGTGCCAGCAGTGAAGTTAGCGGGGGTTACAATGAGCAGTTCTTC. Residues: CASSEVSGGYNEQFF.

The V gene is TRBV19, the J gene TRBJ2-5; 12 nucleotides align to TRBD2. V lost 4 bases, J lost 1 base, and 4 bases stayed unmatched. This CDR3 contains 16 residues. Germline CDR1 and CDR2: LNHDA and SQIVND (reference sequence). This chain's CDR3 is CASSTSGGVAQETQYF. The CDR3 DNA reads TGTGCCAGTAGTACTAGCGGGGGGGTCGCCCAAGAGACCCAGTACTTC. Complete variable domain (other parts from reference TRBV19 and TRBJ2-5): DGGITQSPKYLFRKEGQNVTLSCEQNLNHDAMYWYRQDPGQGLRLIYYSQIVNDFQKGDIAEGYSVSREKKESFPLTVTSAQKNPTAFYLCASSTSGGVAQETQYFGPGTRLLVL.